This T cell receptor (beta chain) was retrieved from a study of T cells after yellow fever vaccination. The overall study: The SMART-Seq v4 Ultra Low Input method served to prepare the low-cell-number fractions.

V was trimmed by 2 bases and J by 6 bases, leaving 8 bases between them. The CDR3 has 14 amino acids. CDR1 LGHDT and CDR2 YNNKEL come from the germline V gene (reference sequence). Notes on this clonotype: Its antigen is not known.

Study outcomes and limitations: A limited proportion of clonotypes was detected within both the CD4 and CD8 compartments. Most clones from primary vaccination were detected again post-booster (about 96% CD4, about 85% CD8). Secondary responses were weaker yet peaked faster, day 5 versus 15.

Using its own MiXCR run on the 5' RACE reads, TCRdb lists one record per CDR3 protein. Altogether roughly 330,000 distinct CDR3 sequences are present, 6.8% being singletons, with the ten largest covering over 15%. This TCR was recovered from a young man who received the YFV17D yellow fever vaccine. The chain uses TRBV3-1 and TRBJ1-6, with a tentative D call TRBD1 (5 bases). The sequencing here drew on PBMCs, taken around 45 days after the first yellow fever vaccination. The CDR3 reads CASSQQGLNSPLHF. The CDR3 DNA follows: TGTGCCAGCAGCCAACAGGGTCTTAATTCACCCCTCCACTTT. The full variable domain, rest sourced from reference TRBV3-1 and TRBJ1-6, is DTAVSQTPKYLVTQMGNDKSIKCEQNLGHDTMYWYKQDSKKFLKIMFSYNNKELIINETVPNRFSPKSPDKAHLNLHINSLELGDSAVYFCASSQQGLNSPLHFGNGTRLTVT.